The clone carrying this T cell receptor (beta chain) has at least ten counts. The sample originates from a study of T cells in Graves' hyperthyroidism and ophthalmopathy. The CDR3 contains 14 residues. Germline lookup yields CDR1 SGHDT and CDR2 YYEEEE. Trimming took 4 bases from V and 6 from J, leaving 14 bases between them. Amplified TCR beta CDR3 regions derived from RNA transcripts. A set of HTBI primers served as the primers for a first-round RT-PCR of the TCR CDR3. TCRdb itself ran the multiplex PCR reads through MiXCR, one entry per CDR3 protein. The sample holds hundreds of thousands of distinct CDR3 sequences; about 15% are singletons and the top ten take 5.5% to 7.5%.

Sequencing was carried out using blood. This receptor was obtained from a woman under 40 with Graves' hyperthyroidism that later progressed to Graves' ophthalmopathy. The rearrangement uses TRBV5-6 and TRBJ2-4; the D is unclear. Here the CDR3 reads CASSVRPARNIQYF. CDR3 coding DNA: TGTGCCAGCAGCGTAAGGCCCGCTAGAAACATTCAGTACTTC.